This entry describes one T cell receptor (beta chain). The same CDR3 also results from other DNA sequences found in this sample. Between the trimmed V and J ends, which lost 1 base and 7 bases, there was a span of 8 bases. The CDR3 extends over 13 amino acids. CDR1 and CDR2 from the germline V gene are GTSNPN and SVGIG (reference sequence). This record comes from a study of blood T cell repertoires in COVID-19. Study context: Both acute and convalescent COVID-19 samples were obtained from the United States, Italy and Spain. Nucleic acid was either cDNA or gDNA, and it came from T cells, B-cell-depleted T cells, or PBMCs.

In the authors' methods: Reference gene primer amplification in the assay estimated nucleated cell counts. Sequencing was performed with immunoSEQ multiplex PCR; in TCRdb, only in-frame clones are kept and a portion is missing. V, J and clone size were drawn from that table, and D and trimming were deduced from the DNA. The sample lists about 190,000 clones; about 83% were seen once. This sequence originates from a man aged 50-59 years with active or convalescent COVID-19. Input material: peripheral blood. V usage is TRBV30 and J usage is TRBJ1-6; the D gene is possibly TRBD1 (5 bases). CDR3 in amino acids: CAWSGQGNSPLHF. The CDR3 DNA reads as TGTGCCTGGAGTGGGCAGGGCAATTCACCCCTCCACTTT.